The 10 T cell receptor beta chains presented below share a single source sample, sequenced in a study of blood T cells in healthy people across ages. Primers used in a second PCR of about 7 to 12 cycles were a sample-barcoded 5' primer and a J-beta primer mix. One entry per CDR3 protein results from TCRdb running MiXCR on the 5' RACE reads. The table lists roughly 650,000 distinct CDR3 sequences, 32% of them singletons, with about 16% in the top ten. The source material was blood. These receptors were taken from a woman older than 75 in good health.

The genes are TRBV12-3 or TRBV12-4 and TRBJ2-4; no reliable D call. The V end lost 5 bases, the J end lost 0 bases, and 14 bases lay between the germline ends. The CDR3 sequence is 16 residues long. The chain's CDR3 is CASSPGQTLAKNIQYF. The CDR3 DNA follows: TGTGCCAGCAGTCCCGGCCAGACCTTAGCCAAAAACATTCAGTACTTC.

This clonotype was observed many times. This chain links TRBV7-2 with TRBJ1-3; weak D call: TRBD1 (5 bases). Between the trimmed V and J ends, which lost 4 bases and 2 bases, there was a span of 6 bases. The CDR3 is 13 amino acids. Germline CDR1 and CDR2: SGHTA and FQGNSA. The CDR3 protein is CASSWTPGNTIYF. CDR3 nucleotide sequence: TGTGCCAGCAGCTGGACACCTGGAAACACCATATATTTT.

The J gene is TRBJ2-3, the V gene TRBV5-1; TRBD1 aligns across 9 bases. V lost 2 bases and J lost 4; bases outside the gene matches: 11. CDR1 and CDR2 from the germline V gene are SGHRS and YFSETQ. This CDR3 has 17 residues. This CDR3 reads CASSLDLGTGKADTQYF. For the CDR3, the DNA is TGCGCCAGCAGCTTAGACCTCGGGACAGGGAAGGCAGATACGCAGTATTTT. Drawing the rest from reference TRBV5-1 and TRBJ2-3, the complete variable domain is KAGVTQTPRYLIKTRGQQVTLSCSPISGHRSVSWYQQTPGQGLQFLFEYFSETQRNKGNFPGRFSGRQFSNSRSEMNVSTLELGDSALYLCASSLDLGTGKADTQYFGPGTRLTVL.

The chain has TRBV10-3 and TRBJ2-3, with no clear D. Trimming pared 0 bases from V and 0 bases from J, leaving 10 bases between. This CDR3 has 16 residues. CDR1 is ENHRY, CDR2 SYGVKD, per germline. CDR3 bases: TGTGCCATCAGTGAGTCGGTCGGTACTAGCACAGATACGCAGTATTTT. Protein product: CAISESVGTSTDTQYF.

This clonotype was counted between two and nine times. A much more abundant neighbour one base away suggests this may be a read error. J is TRBJ2-1 and V is TRBV7-9, with D possibly being TRBD2 (5 bases). The CDR3 loop spans 15 amino acids. The germline V gene has CDR1 SEHNR and CDR2 FQNEAQ (reference sequence). In DNA form, the CDR3 reads TGTTCCAGCAGCTTAAGGACTCCCTTCGTCGATGAGCAGTTCTTC. Translating it yields CSSSLRTPFVDEQFF.

Ten or more counts support this clonotype. V gene TRBV20-1 combines with J gene TRBJ2-3; perhaps TRBD1 as D (6 bases). In germline, CDR1 is DFQATT, CDR2 SNEGSKA (reference sequence). This CDR3 comprises 15 residues. The V end was cut by 4 bases, the J end by 2 bases, with 16 bases between. The CDR3 here is CSAIGRQEITDTQYF. The CDR3 DNA reads TGCAGTGCTATTGGGAGACAGGAGATCACAGATACGCAGTATTTT.

The chain links TRBV19 to TRBJ2-7; tentative D call: TRBD1 (5 bases). V dropped 5 bases and J dropped 1 base, with 12 bases sitting between them. Looked up from germline, CDR1 is LNHDA and CDR2 is SQIVND (reference sequence). There are 14 residues in the CDR3. The CDR3 DNA reads TGTGCCAGTAGTGTTAGAGACAGATCCTACGAGCAGTACTTC. Protein: CASSVRDRSYEQYF. Looking up the rest from reference TRBV19 and TRBJ2-7 gives the full variable domain: DGGITQSPKYLFRKEGQNVTLSCEQNLNHDAMYWYRQDPGQGLRLIYYSQIVNDFQKGDIAEGYSVSREKKESFPLTVTSAQKNPTAFYLCASSVRDRSYEQYFGPGTRLTVT.

This clonotype was counted a few times. This may stem from a read error, because a much larger clone lies one nucleotide away. CDR3 loop: CASSYSSNEQYF. CDR3 in DNA: TGTGCCAGCAGTTACTCAAGCAATGAGCAGTACTTC. This sequence joins TRBV6-6 and TRBJ2-7; D unclear. The CDR3 consists of 12 residues. Per germline, CDR1 MNHNY and CDR2 SVGAGI (reference sequence). Trimming took 0 bases from V and 7 from J, leaving 7 bases between them.

The chain links TRBV6-2 or TRBV6-3 to TRBJ1-6; tentatively, D is TRBD1 (5 bases). The CDR3 totals 14 residues. The V gene lost 5 bases and the J gene lost 7 bases, with 12 bases spanning the gap. Germline V gene lookup returns CDR1 MNHEY and CDR2 SVGEGT. CDR3 in amino acids: CASSTGLGNSPLHF. The CDR3 DNA reads as TGTGCCAGCAGTACAGGCCTTGGCAATTCACCCCTCCACTTT.

J is TRBJ2-3 and V is TRBV6-1, with a tentative D call TRBD1 (5 bases). Germline CDR1 reads MNHNS; CDR2 reads SASEGT. Trimming left V 2 bases short and J 10 bases short, with 22 bases between. This CDR3 has 16 amino acids. CDR3 amino acids: CASSERSGPPQGAQYF. DNA for the CDR3: TGTGCCAGCAGTGAAAGGTCAGGACCCCCCCAAGGGGCGCAGTATTTT.